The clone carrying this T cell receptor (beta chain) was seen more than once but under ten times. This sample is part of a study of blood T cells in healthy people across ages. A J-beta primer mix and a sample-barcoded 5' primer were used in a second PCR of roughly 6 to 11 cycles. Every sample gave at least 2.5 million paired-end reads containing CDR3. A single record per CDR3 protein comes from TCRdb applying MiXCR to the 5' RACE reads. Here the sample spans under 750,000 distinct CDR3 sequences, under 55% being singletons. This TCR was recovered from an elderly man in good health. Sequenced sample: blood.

DNA of the CDR3: TGCAGTGCTAGAGTTCAGGACTATGGCTACACCTTC. Its translation: CSARVQDYGYTF. The chain carries TRBV20-1 and TRBJ1-2; D call uncertain. Trimming removed 1 base at V and 3 bases at J, with 6 bases between. The CDR3 runs 12 residues. CDR1 and CDR2 (germline): DFQATT, SNEGSKA (reference sequence).